The T cell receptor beta chain described here comes from a study of T cells in Graves' hyperthyroidism and ophthalmopathy. RNA transcripts served as the template for amplifying TCR beta CDR3 regions. A set of HTBI primers served as the primers for a first-round RT-PCR of the TCR CDR3. TCRdb reprocessed the multiplex PCR reads with MiXCR, giving one entry per CDR3 protein. The sample has about 620,000 distinct CDR3 sequences; about 17% are singletons. CDR1 SGHTA and CDR2 FQGNSA come from the germline V gene. Trimming stripped 0 bases from V and 0 bases from J, with 5 bases between. The CDR3 is 15 amino acids.

The sequence came from a woman younger than 45 with Graves' hyperthyroidism. The chain uses TRBV7-2 and TRBJ1-4; D is ambiguous. Source material: blood. This chain's CDR3 is CASSLASSTNEKLFF. In nucleotides, the CDR3 is TGTGCCAGCAGCTTAGCGTCTTCAACTAATGAAAAACTGTTTTTT.